The rows below give T cell receptor beta chains drawn from one sample of a study of blood T cell repertoires in COVID-19. The data were produced by immunoSEQ multiplex PCR, yet TCRdb's version contains in-frame clones alone and is incomplete. The sample consists of 120,000 to 150,000 clones, approximately 86% of them appearing once. The sequenced sample was peripheral blood. The receptors stem from a human donor in a cohort sampled during active COVID-19. CDR3s include the opening cysteine and the closing phenylalanine or tryptophan. Each record gives: J gene, clone size, D gene, V gene, CDR3 protein, CDR3 DNA. D genes are given only for firm matches. Clone size appears in some rows only: once, few, many, or a class for an expanded clone.

J: TRBJ2-7
size: once
D: -
V: TRBV7-8
CDR3: CASSLLVPSSYEQYF
DNA: TGTGCCAGCAGCCTACTAGTCCCAAGCTCCTACGAGCAGTACTTC

J: TRBJ1-1
size: -
D: -
V: TRBV5-1
CDR3: CASSSGGTSNTEAFF
DNA: TGCGCCAGCAGCTCGGGAGGGACTTCGAACACTGAAGCTTTCTTT

J: TRBJ1-5
size: -
D: -
V: TRBV30
CDR3: CAWSTSGGVLTNQPQHF
DNA: TGTGCCTGGAGTACCTCGGGGGGGGTCTTAACCAATCAGCCCCAGCATTTT

J: TRBJ2-7
size: -
D: TRBD2
V: TRBV5-1
CDR3: CASSLSRGRSSYEQYF
DNA: TGCGCCAGCAGCTTGTCGCGCGGGAGGTCTTCCTACGAGCAGTACTTC

J: TRBJ2-7
size: -
D: -
V: TRBV11-2
CDR3: CASSLQLNSYEQYF
DNA: TGTGCCAGCAGCTTACAATTAAACAGCTACGAGCAGTACTTC

J: TRBJ1-2
size: -
D: TRBD1
V: TRBV27
CDR3: CARLQGAWSFDGYTF
DNA: TGTGCCAGACTACAGGGGGCTTGGTCTTTTGATGGCTACACCTTC

J: TRBJ2-2
size: -
D: -
V: TRBV19
CDR3: CASSTTGELFF
DNA: TGTGCCAGTAGTACGACCGGGGAGCTGTTTTTT

J: TRBJ2-2
size: many
D: TRBD1
V: TRBV6-5
CDR3: CASRQTGSSGELFF
DNA: TGTGCCAGCAGACAGACAGGGTCGTCCGGGGAGCTGTTTTTT

J: TRBJ2-7
size: -
D: TRBD2
V: TRBV28
CDR3: CASSFVSSGSIWYEQYF
DNA: TGTGCCAGCAGTTTTGTCTCTAGCGGGAGTATATGGTACGAGCAGTACTTC

J: TRBJ1-4
size: -
D: -
V: TRBV6-4
CDR3: CASSDSSGKLFF
DNA: TGTGCCAGCAGTGACTCGAGCGGAAAACTGTTTTTT

J: TRBJ2-1
size: -
D: TRBD1
V: TRBV7-8
CDR3: CASSFDRGAYNEQFF
DNA: TGTGCCAGCAGCTTCGACAGGGGGGCCTACAATGAGCAGTTCTTC

J: TRBJ1-5
size: -
D: -
V: TRBV15
CDR3: CATSRDKGLVQPQHF
DNA: TGTGCCACCAGCAGAGATAAGGGACTGGTTCAGCCCCAGCATTTT

J: TRBJ2-2
size: -
D: -
V: TRBV7-9
CDR3: CASSLGPPGGELFF
DNA: TGTGCCAGCAGCTTAGGACCTCCGGGCGGGGAGCTGTTTTTT

J: TRBJ1-3
size: -
D: -
V: TRBV5-1
CDR3: CASSLGLQGSGNTIYF
DNA: TGCGCCAGCAGCTTGGGGCTACAGGGCTCTGGAAACACCATATATTTT

J: TRBJ1-4
size: -
D: TRBD1
V: TRBV5-1
CDR3: CASSTAPGQPNEKLFF
DNA: TGCGCCAGCAGCACCGCCCCGGGACAGCCTAATGAAAAACTGTTTTTT

J: TRBJ2-2
size: -
D: TRBD1
V: TRBV5-1
CDR3: CASSLGPGGTGELFF
DNA: TGCGCCAGCAGCTTGGGTCCAGGGGGCACCGGGGAGCTGTTTTTT

J: TRBJ1-1
size: -
D: -
V: TRBV14
CDR3: CASSQDEAAGAFF
DNA: TGTGCCAGCAGCCAAGACGAGGCAGCCGGGGCTTTCTTT

J: TRBJ2-7
size: -
D: -
V: TRBV5-1
CDR3: CASSLALDSYEQYF
DNA: TGCGCCAGCAGCTTGGCCCTAGACAGCTACGAGCAGTACTTC

J: TRBJ2-3
size: -
D: TRBD2
V: TRBV7-6
CDR3: CASSFLAGGLTDTQYF
DNA: TGTGCCAGCAGCTTTTTAGCGGGGGGGCTTACAGATACGCAGTATTTT

J: TRBJ1-6
size: -
D: TRBD1
V: TRBV3-1/TRBV3-2
CDR3: CASSQEGWGQGRSLHF
DNA: TGTGCCAGCAGCCAAGAGGGTTGGGGACAGGGGCGATCCCTCCACTTT

J: TRBJ2-2
size: -
D: -
V: TRBV19
CDR3: CASRLTGSPNTGELFF
DNA: TGTGCCAGTAGATTAACAGGGTCTCCGAACACCGGGGAGCTGTTTTTT

J: TRBJ2-7
size: -
D: TRBD1
V: TRBV11-2
CDR3: CASSLVRGTAKQYF
DNA: TGTGCCAGCAGCTTAGTTAGGGGGACAGCCAAGCAGTACTTC

J: TRBJ1-4
size: -
D: TRBD1
V: TRBV28
CDR3: CASSTRQGVSNEKLFF
DNA: TGTGCCAGCAGTACCCGACAGGGGGTATCAAATGAAAAACTGTTTTTT

J: TRBJ1-6
size: -
D: -
V: TRBV12-1
CDR3: CASSTMTGPYNSPLHF
DNA: TGTGCCAGCAGCACAATGACAGGCCCCTATAATTCACCCCTCCACTTT

J: TRBJ2-3
size: -
D: -
V: TRBV15
CDR3: CATSRDSGITDTQYF
DNA: TGTGCCACCAGCAGAGATTCGGGGATCACAGATACGCAGTATTTT

J: TRBJ1-1
size: once
D: -
V: TRBV5-8
CDR3: CASRLAVEAFF
DNA: TGTGCCAGCAGACTTGCCGTGGAAGCTTTCTTT

J: TRBJ1-1
size: -
D: -
V: TRBV6-1
CDR3: CASSEGKGGTEAFF
DNA: TGTGCCAGCAGTGAAGGGAAGGGAGGCACTGAAGCTTTCTTT

J: TRBJ1-2
size: -
D: -
V: TRBV7-3
CDR3: CASSARPSVYGYTF
DNA: TGTGCCAGCAGCGCGCGACCGAGCGTATATGGCTACACCTTC

J: TRBJ1-2
size: -
D: -
V: TRBV18
CDR3: CASAVQGYAGYTF
DNA: TGTGCCAGCGCCGTACAGGGATATGCAGGCTACACCTTC

J: TRBJ1-1
size: -
D: TRBD1
V: TRBV29-1
CDR3: CSVTLNRGTEAFF
DNA: TGCAGCGTGACCCTCAACAGGGGCACTGAAGCTTTCTTT

J: TRBJ2-2
size: -
D: TRBD2
V: TRBV6-4
CDR3: CASSWTSGSPGELFF
DNA: TGTGCCAGCAGTTGGACTAGCGGGAGCCCCGGGGAGCTGTTTTTT

J: TRBJ1-5
size: -
D: -
V: TRBV10-3
CDR3: CAISESVVPQHF
DNA: TGTGCCATCAGTGAGTCGGTAGTGCCCCAGCATTTT

J: TRBJ2-5
size: -
D: -
V: TRBV11-2
CDR3: CASSLVGQGETQYF
DNA: TGTGCCAGCAGCTTAGTAGGGCAGGGAGAGACCCAGTACTTC

J: TRBJ1-1
size: few
D: TRBD1
V: TRBV14
CDR3: CASSQGDSVITEAFF
DNA: TGTGCCAGCAGCCAAGGGGACAGCGTTATCACTGAAGCTTTCTTT

J: TRBJ1-5
size: -
D: TRBD1
V: TRBV28
CDR3: CASSRTGEGQPQHF
DNA: TGTGCCAGCAGCCGGACAGGGGAAGGGCAGCCCCAGCATTTT

J: TRBJ2-7
size: -
D: -
V: TRBV10-1
CDR3: CASSEKGPTYEQYF
DNA: TGCGCCAGCAGTGAGAAGGGGCCAACCTACGAGCAGTACTTC

J: TRBJ2-7
size: -
D: TRBD2
V: TRBV15
CDR3: CATSREAAGWYEQYF
DNA: TGTGCCACCAGCAGAGAGGCAGCGGGATGGTACGAGCAGTACTTC

J: TRBJ2-1
size: -
D: -
V: TRBV3-1/TRBV3-2
CDR3: CASSQGDSYYNEQFF
DNA: TGTGCCAGCAGCCAAGGGGACTCTTACTACAATGAGCAGTTCTTC

J: TRBJ2-7
size: -
D: TRBD2
V: TRBV29-1
CDR3: CSVGGTSGGSYEQYF
DNA: TGCAGCGTTGGGGGGACTAGCGGGGGATCCTACGAGCAGTACTTC

J: TRBJ2-2
size: -
D: TRBD2
V: TRBV2
CDR3: CASRGLATNTGELFF
DNA: TGTGCCAGCAGGGGACTAGCGACAAACACCGGGGAGCTGTTTTTT

J: TRBJ2-3
size: few
D: -
V: TRBV7-9
CDR3: CASSPPGGTDTQYF
DNA: TGTGCCAGCAGCCCCCCTGGGGGGACAGATACGCAGTATTTT

J: TRBJ2-7
size: -
D: -
V: TRBV3-1/TRBV3-2
CDR3: CASSQEGQGSYEQYF
DNA: TGTGCCAGCAGCCAAGAGGGTCAGGGGTCCTACGAGCAGTACTTC

J: TRBJ2-2
size: -
D: TRBD2
V: TRBV30
CDR3: CAWSPSGINTGELFF
DNA: TGTGCCTGGAGTCCTAGCGGGATCAACACCGGGGAGCTGTTTTTT

J: TRBJ1-1
size: few
D: -
V: TRBV28
CDR3: CAVSRHTEAFF
DNA: TGTGCCGTCTCTAGGCACACTGAAGCTTTCTTT

J: TRBJ2-5
size: -
D: TRBD1
V: TRBV3-1/TRBV3-2
CDR3: CASSRPTGGRETQYF
DNA: TGTGCCAGCAGCCGACCGACAGGGGGCAGGGAGACCCAGTACTTC

J: TRBJ2-6
size: -
D: TRBD1
V: TRBV5-1
CDR3: CASSRDRGPSGANVLTF
DNA: TGCGCCAGCAGTAGGGACAGGGGGCCCTCTGGGGCCAACGTCCTGACTTTC

J: TRBJ2-2
size: -
D: TRBD2
V: TRBV9
CDR3: CASSASSGRNTGELFF
DNA: TGTGCCAGCAGCGCGTCAAGCGGGAGGAACACCGGGGAGCTGTTTTTT

J: TRBJ1-5
size: -
D: TRBD1
V: TRBV6-5
CDR3: CASSTQGRPQHF
DNA: TGTGCCAGCAGCACACAGGGGCGGCCCCAGCATTTT

J: TRBJ1-5
size: -
D: -
V: TRBV28
CDR3: CASSSAGLSNQPQHF
DNA: TGTGCCAGCAGTTCAGCCGGACTTAGCAATCAGCCCCAGCATTTT

J: TRBJ1-5
size: -
D: -
V: TRBV18
CDR3: CASSPQGGHSNQPQHF
DNA: TGTGCCAGCTCACCACAAGGGGGTCATAGCAATCAGCCCCAGCATTTT

J: TRBJ1-5
size: -
D: TRBD1
V: TRBV2
CDR3: CASSGGQGRHQPQHF
DNA: TGTGCCAGCAGTGGAGGACAGGGGAGACATCAGCCCCAGCATTTT

J: TRBJ2-3
size: once
D: TRBD2
V: TRBV27
CDR3: CASSRRTSGGAVTQYF
DNA: TGTGCCAGCAGTCGACGGACTAGCGGGGGGGCCGTTACGCAGTATTTT

J: TRBJ1-5
size: -
D: -
V: TRBV28
CDR3: CASSSHDSQPQHF
DNA: TGTGCCAGCAGTTCCCACGACAGTCAGCCCCAGCATTTT

J: TRBJ2-1
size: -
D: -
V: TRBV19
CDR3: CASRGGYNEQFF
DNA: TGTGCCAGTAGGGGGGGTTACAATGAGCAGTTCTTC

J: TRBJ2-7
size: few
D: TRBD2
V: TRBV7-2
CDR3: CASSPQREECDEQYF
DNA: TGTGCCAGCAGCCCCCAGCGGGAGGAGTGCGACGAGCAGTACTTC

J: TRBJ1-5
size: once
D: -
V: TRBV5-1
CDR3: CASSPGRGGNQPQHF
DNA: TGCGCCAGCAGTCCGGGGAGGGGCGGCAATCAGCCCCAGCATTTT

J: TRBJ2-7
size: -
D: TRBD1
V: TRBV19
CDR3: CASSMGGQAIYEQYF
DNA: TGTGCCAGTAGTATGGGGGGACAGGCGATCTACGAGCAGTACTTC

J: TRBJ2-3
size: many
D: TRBD2
V: TRBV4-1
CDR3: CASSQVSPLAGTDTQYF
DNA: TGCGCCAGCAGCCAAGTGTCCCCGCTAGCGGGCACAGATACGCAGTATTTT

J: TRBJ2-3
size: once
D: -
V: TRBV7-2
CDR3: CASSFGLPTDTQYF
DNA: TGTGCCAGCAGCTTCGGACTGCCCACAGATACGCAGTATTTT

J: TRBJ2-7
size: -
D: TRBD2
V: TRBV6-2/TRBV6-3
CDR3: CASSPPRLAGGKYF
DNA: TGTGCCAGCAGTCCCCCCCGGCTAGCGGGAGGAAAGTACTTC